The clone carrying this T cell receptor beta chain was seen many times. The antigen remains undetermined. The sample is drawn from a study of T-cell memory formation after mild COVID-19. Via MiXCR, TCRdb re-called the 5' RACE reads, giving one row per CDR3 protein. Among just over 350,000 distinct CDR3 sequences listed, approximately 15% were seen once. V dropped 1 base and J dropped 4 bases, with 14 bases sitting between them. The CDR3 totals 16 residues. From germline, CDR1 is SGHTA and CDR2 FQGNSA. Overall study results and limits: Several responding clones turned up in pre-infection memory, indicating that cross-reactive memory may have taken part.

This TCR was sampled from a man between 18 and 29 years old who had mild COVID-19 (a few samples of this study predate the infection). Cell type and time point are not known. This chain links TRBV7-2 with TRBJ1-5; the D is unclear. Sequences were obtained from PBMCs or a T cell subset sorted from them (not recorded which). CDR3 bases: TGTGCCAGCAGCTTAGAAGGTACCGGGTGGAATCAGCCCCAGCATTTT. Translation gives CASSLEGTGWNQPQHF.